These T cell receptor beta chains were read from a single sample in a study of blood T cell repertoires in COVID-19. Assay: immunoSEQ multiplex PCR; the TCRdb copy retains only in-frame clones and omits some. The sample contains about 250,000 clones, about 85% of which appear only once. Sequencing was carried out using peripheral blood. Receptor source: a human donor with COVID-19, enrolled during active disease. The donor label of this sample is uncertain. Each CDR3 is given with its conserved first and last residue. The D gene is left open where the match is weak. Some rows have no size entry. The others give once, few or many, or a class for an expanded clone.

TRBJ2-7	TRBV4-3	NA	NA	CASSQVPGSSYEQYF	TGCGCCAGCAGCCAAGTCCCCGGGAGCTCCTACGAGCAGTACTTC
TRBJ2-3	TRBV9	TRBD2	NA	CASSPRTSGRYTDTQYF	TGTGCCAGCAGCCCCCGGACTAGCGGGAGGTACACAGATACGCAGTATTTT
TRBJ2-1	TRBV5-7	NA	NA	CASSLGKYTNEEQFF	TGTGCCAGCAGCTTGGGGAAGTACACTAACGAGGAGCAGTTCTTC
TRBJ1-5	TRBV10-3	TRBD1	once	CATGQGEHQPQHF	TGTGCCACCGGACAGGGGGAGCATCAGCCCCAGCATTTT
TRBJ1-1	TRBV30	NA	once	CAWSRPGTTEAFF	TGTGCCTGGAGTCGACCCGGGACAACTGAAGCTTTCTTT
TRBJ2-1	TRBV7-9	NA	NA	CASSFRAETYNEQFF	TGTGCCAGCAGCTTCAGGGCCGAAACCTACAATGAGCAGTTCTTC
TRBJ2-6	TRBV10-3	NA	NA	CAISESKAGPSSGANVLTF	TGTGCCATCAGTGAGTCGAAGGCGGGACCCTCTTCCGGGGCCAACGTCCTGACTTTC
TRBJ1-1	TRBV11-1	NA	NA	CASSLKRTVNTEAFF	TGTGCCAGCAGCTTAAAACGGACAGTGAACACTGAAGCTTTCTTT
TRBJ2-1	TRBV11-2	TRBD2	NA	CASSLEVPSGVRNEQFF	TGTGCCAGCAGCTTAGAGGTGCCTAGCGGGGTTCGGAATGAGCAGTTCTTC
TRBJ2-7	TRBV10-3	NA	NA	CAISDGSSYEQYF	TGTGCCATCAGTGACGGGAGCTCCTACGAGCAGTACTTC
TRBJ1-1	TRBV6-2/TRBV6-3	NA	NA	CASSPSGKGNTEAFF	TGTGCCAGCAGCCCTTCCGGGAAGGGGAACACTGAAGCTTTCTTT